The clone carrying this T cell receptor (beta chain) appeared once. The CDR3 is 15 residues long. V gave up 3 bases and J gave up 4 bases; unmatched junction bases: 4. The germline V gene has CDR1 MRHNA and CDR2 SNTAGT. This sample was taken from a study of T cell changes during pregnancy in multiple sclerosis. Measured with immunoSEQ multiplex PCR; TCRdb has only the in-frame clones, and not every one. The sample lists about 48,000 clones, around 92% occurring once. The receptor's source is a female donor in good health, enrolled as a control in a pregnancy study. The source material was CD4+ T cells from peripheral blood mononuclear cells, sampled in the second trimester of pregnancy. The chain uses TRBV6-4 and TRBJ2-3; 10 bases are shared with TRBD2. CDR3 in DNA: TGTGCCAGCAGTGAGAGCGGGGGGGCTGCAGATACGCAGTATTTT. This sequence encodes CASSESGGAADTQYF.